Detailed here is one T cell receptor beta chain. Its antigen is unidentified. Measured with immunoSEQ multiplex PCR; TCRdb has only the in-frame clones, and not every one. Found here are under 15,000 clones, approximately 81% of them singletons; the top ten hold 3.8%. The data are from a study of immune evolution from preneoplasia to lung adenocarcinoma. General study findings and limits: Top clone frequencies peaked in normal lung, apparently declining through invasive adenocarcinoma.

V gave up 5 bases and J gave up 8 bases; unmatched junction bases: 8. The CDR3 length is 14 residues. Germline lookup yields CDR1 MNHEY and CDR2 SMNVEV (reference sequence). Each case's diagnosis was confirmed by two pathologists on H&E. Macro-dissection enriched premalignant or tumor cells before nucleic acid extraction. The rearrangement uses TRBV27 and TRBJ2-1; 8 bases are shared with TRBD2. The receptor's source is a person between 50 and 69 years old with lung adenocarcinoma. The sample comprised FFPE tissue from an adenomatous hyperplasia lung lesion. As to subset: atypical adenomatous hyperplasia (AAH), lung preneoplasia. The CDR3 loop is CASSPGLGSYEQFF. DNA for the CDR3: TGTGCCAGCAGTCCGGGACTAGGGTCGTATGAGCAGTTCTTC.